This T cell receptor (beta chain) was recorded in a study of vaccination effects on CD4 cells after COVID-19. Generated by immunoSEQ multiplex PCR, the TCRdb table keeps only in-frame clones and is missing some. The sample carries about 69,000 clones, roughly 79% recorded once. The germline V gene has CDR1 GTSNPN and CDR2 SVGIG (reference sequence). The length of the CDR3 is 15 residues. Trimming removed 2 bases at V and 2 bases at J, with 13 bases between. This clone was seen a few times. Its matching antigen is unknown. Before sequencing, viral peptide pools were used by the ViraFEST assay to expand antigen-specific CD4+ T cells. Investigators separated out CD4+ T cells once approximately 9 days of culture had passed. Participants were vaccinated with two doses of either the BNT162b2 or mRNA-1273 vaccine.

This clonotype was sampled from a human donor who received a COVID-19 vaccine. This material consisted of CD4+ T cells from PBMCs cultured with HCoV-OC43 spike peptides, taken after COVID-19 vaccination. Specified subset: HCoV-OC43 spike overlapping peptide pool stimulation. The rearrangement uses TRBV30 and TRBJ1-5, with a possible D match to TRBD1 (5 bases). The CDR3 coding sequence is TGTGCCTGGAGTATAGGGGCTGGGGGCAATCAGCCCCAGCATTTT. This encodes CAWSIGAGGNQPQHF.